The following is a T cell receptor beta chain sequence with its context. The antigen is undetermined. The data derive from a study of T cells after yellow fever vaccination. The study, taken as a whole, reports: Abundant bulk-population clonotypes could contaminate the FACS-sorted repertoires. Primary-vaccination clones mostly resurfaced post-booster (just under 98% CD4, more than 80% CD8).

Template switching by 5'RACE produced TCR cDNA, adding a universal primer site and UMIs. Each CDR3 protein gets one entry after TCRdb re-called the 5' RACE reads with MiXCR. The sample has some 200,000 distinct CDR3 sequences, 9.5% to 12% seen once. Germline V lookup: CDR1 MNHEY, CDR2 SMNVEV (reference sequence). The CDR3 totals 14 residues. Trimming cost V 3 bases and J 6 bases, with 13 bases left between them. The rearrangement joins TRBV27 to TRBJ2-3; no clear D gene. The sequence was collected from a man between 18 and 35 years old who received the YFV17D yellow fever vaccine. Sequencing used CD8+ T cells sorted from PBMCs, obtained 15 days after the yellow fever booster vaccination. The CDR3: CASSFDFARDTQYF. The CDR3 DNA sequence: TGTGCCAGCAGTTTTGACTTCGCCCGGGATACGCAGTATTTT.